The sequence of this T cell receptor (beta chain) was determined in a study of shared clonotypes between healthy human individuals. To note about this clone: The antigen remains unidentified.

Memory CD4+ cells were the fraction left after CD45RA+ naive selection. The repertoire was sequenced with immunoSEQ multiplex PCR; TCRdb's copy has only in-frame clones and lacks some. Counted here are 400,000 to 600,000 clones, roughly 95% occurring once; the ten biggest clones make up about 0.068%. The V gene lost 3 bases and the J gene lost 6 bases, with 12 bases spanning the gap. The germline CDR1 and CDR2 sequences are KGHSH and LQKENI. CDR3 length: 13 amino acids. Study-wide points: The sole specimen, blood, was sampled, and tissue repertoires likely differ. Donor clonotype sharing was expected to depend on sequencing depth.

The specimen was naive CD4+ T cells sorted from blood. The subset was: CD45RA+ positively selected. This sequence originates from a woman in her thirties in good health. The chain is built from TRBV18 and TRBJ2-7; D is undetermined. Written as DNA, the CDR3 is TGTGCCAGCTCACCCGACTTAAAGGGCGAGCAGTACTTC. Protein sequence: CASSPDLKGEQYF.